These 24 T cell receptor beta chains came from one sample sequenced in a study of CD8+CD57+ T cells in acquired aplastic anemia. TCR beta VDJ combinations and CDR3 sequences were profiled from genomic DNA. TCRdb reanalysed the reads using MiXCR and keeps one entry per CDR3 protein. The sample records some 290,000 distinct CDR3 sequences, roughly 50% being singletons. Sequenced: sorted CD4+, CD8+, or CD8+CD57+ T cells (not recorded which) from PBMCs. The receptors stem from a human donor with severe aplastic anemia or a healthy control (not recorded which).

In regard to this clonotype: This may arise from a read error, as a much more abundant clone is one base away. The genes are TRBV3-1 and TRBJ2-2; D is possibly TRBD1 or TRBD2 (5 bases each). Germline V CDR1 and CDR2: LGHDT, YNNKEL (reference sequence). V was trimmed by 6 bases and J by 2 bases, leaving 19 bases between them. The CDR3 totals 17 residues. DNA of the CDR3: TGTGCCAGCAGTTACCCCGCGGGTGGGGGAAACACCGGGGAGCTGTTTTTT. Translated, it gives CASSYPAGGGNTGELFF.

The rearrangement uses TRBV7-2 and TRBJ2-3; 15 nucleotides match TRBD2. The germline CDR1 and CDR2 sequences are SGHTA and FQGNSA. This CDR3 comprises 18 residues. The V gene end was trimmed by 5 bases and the J gene end by 1 base; junction bases not matched to a gene: 7. The CDR3 protein is CASSQGLAGGKGTDTQYF. The CDR3 region has the DNA TGTGCCAGCAGCCAAGGACTAGCGGGGGGGAAGGGCACAGATACGCAGTATTTT.

This chain uses TRBV10-1 with TRBJ2-3, with TRBD2 matching 10 bases. The CDR3 consists of 14 residues. The ends lost 6 bases at V and 4 bases at J; junction bases unmatched: 4. Per germline, CDR1 WNHNN and CDR2 SYGVQD (reference sequence). The CDR3 region has the DNA TGCGCCAGCAGAATAGCGGGGGGCCCAGATACGCAGTATTTT. This translates into CASRIAGGPDTQYF.

The chain uses TRBV7-8 and TRBJ2-7; D is undetermined. The ends were cut back, 5 bases at V and 2 bases at J, with 10 bases in the middle. The CDR3 spans 13 residues. Germline V CDR1 and CDR2: SGHVS, FQNEAQ. CDR3 sequence reads: CASSPWVAYEQYF. The DNA for the CDR3 is TGTGCCAGCAGCCCATGGGTCGCCTACGAGCAGTACTTC.

Points on this clonotype: The junction departs from the called germline gene at one end, perhaps through a read error. V usage is TRBV10-2 and J usage is TRBJ1-2; no firm D call. Per germline, CDR1 WSHSY and CDR2 SAAADI. This CDR3 comprises 15 residues. The CDR3 DNA follows: TGTGCCAGCAGCTTGGAGAGAACCTCTAAGTATGGCTACACCTTC. Residues: CASSLERTSKYGYTF.

The rearrangement links TRBV7-2 to TRBJ2-5; D possibly corresponds to TRBD2 (6 bases). Per germline, CDR1 SGHTA and CDR2 FQGNSA. The ends were cut back, 7 bases at V and 9 bases at J, with 21 bases in the middle. The CDR3 spans 14 residues. CDR3 nucleotides: TGTGCCAGCACCCCGGGGGATAGCAATCAGCCCCAGTACTTC. Its protein is CASTPGDSNQPQYF.

The table lists this clonotype with a count of one. This chain connects TRBV7-3 to TRBJ2-1; 16 bases are a match to TRBD2. The V segment lost 5 bases and the J segment 7 bases; nucleotides outside the gene matches: 8. There are 17 residues in the CDR3. CDR1 SGHTA and CDR2 FQGTGA come from the germline V gene. The CDR3 reads CASSPGTSGGAGNEQFF. As DNA, the CDR3 is TGTGCCAGCAGCCCCGGGACTAGCGGGGGGGCGGGAAATGAGCAGTTCTTC.

A note on this clonotype: The junction departs from the called germline gene at one end, perhaps through a read error. The rearrangement links TRBV15 to TRBJ1-6, with D perhaps TRBD1 (5 bases). Germline CDR1 is LNHNV and CDR2 is YYDKDF (reference sequence). The CDR3 has 15 amino acids. As DNA, the CDR3 is TGCGCCACCAGCAGAGGGAGGGGAGTGGATTCACCCCTCGACTTT. It is translated as CATSRGRGVDSPLDF.

The chain uses TRBV7-9 and TRBJ1-3; D perhaps matches TRBD1 (5 bases). In germline, CDR1 is SEHNR, CDR2 FQNEAQ (reference sequence). V was cut by 5 bases and J by 0 bases, with 11 bases left in between. The CDR3 totals 15 residues. The CDR3 DNA reads as TGTGCCAGCAGCAAAGACAGCTACTCTGGAAACACCATATATTTT. As protein: CASSKDSYSGNTIYF. The full variable domain, with the rest looked up from reference TRBV7-9 and TRBJ1-3, is DTGVSQNPRHKITKRGQNVTFRCDPISEHNRLYWYRQTLGQGPEFLTYFQNEAQLEKSRLLSDRFSAERPKGSFSTLEIQRTEQGDSAMYLCASSKDSYSGNTIYFGEGSWLTVV.

In this sample, this clonotype turned up many times. This chain links TRBV7-8 with TRBJ1-3; D is possibly TRBD1 (6 bases). CDR3 length: 17 residues. The V end lost 0 bases, the J end lost 2 bases, and 14 bases lay between the germline ends. Germline V gene data show CDR1 as SGHVS and CDR2 as FQNEAQ. The CDR3 sequence is CASSLASAGVTGNTIYF. CDR3 in DNA: TGTGCCAGCAGCTTAGCATCCGCAGGGGTAACTGGAAACACCATATATTTT. The full variable domain, its missing parts supplied by reference TRBV7-8 and TRBJ1-3, is GAGVSQSPRYKVAKRGQDVALRCDPISGHVSLFWYQQALGQGPEFLTYFQNEAQLDKSGLPSDRFFAERPEGSVSTLKIQRTQQEDSAVYLCASSLASAGVTGNTIYFGEGSWLTVV.

V usage is TRBV10-3 and J usage is TRBJ2-1; D is ambiguous. This CDR3 has 14 residues. Germline V CDR1 and CDR2: ENHRY, SYGVKD. Trimming removed 3 bases at V and 7 bases at J, with 13 bases between. CDR3 amino acids: CAISDPTGGNEQFF. The CDR3 DNA reads TGTGCCATCAGTGACCCTACCGGTGGTAATGAGCAGTTCTTC.

The chain carries TRBV20-1 and TRBJ2-1; the D gene could be TRBD1 or TRBD2 (5 bases each). V was trimmed by 5 bases and J by 5 bases, leaving 22 bases between them. This CDR3 is 16 amino acids long. From germline, CDR1 is DFQATT and CDR2 SNEGSKA (reference sequence). CDR3 coding DNA: TGCAGTGCTGGAAAATCCGGGACGAGTGGGAACAATGAGCAGTTCTTC. Its protein product is CSAGKSGTSGNNEQFF.

The V gene is TRBV25-1, the J gene TRBJ2-2; D is possibly TRBD2 (7 bases). Looked up from germline, CDR1 is MGHDK and CDR2 is SYGVNS. V was trimmed by 5 bases and J by 5 bases, leaving 24 bases between them. The CDR3 runs 18 residues. CDR3 bases: TGTGCCAGCAGTTGGGGGGGCGGCGGGAGAGGGAGTACCGGGGAGCTGTTTTTT. This codes for CASSWGGGGRGSTGELFF.

This clonotype was observed many times. The chain carries TRBV7-9 and TRBJ2-1; 8 nucleotides agree with TRBD2. V gave up 5 bases and J gave up 11 bases; unmatched junction bases: 14. Germline assignment: CDR1 SEHNR and CDR2 FQNEAQ (reference sequence). The CDR3 is made up of 15 amino acids. This CDR3 is CASSKTGGGPGQQFF. In DNA, the CDR3 is TGTGCCAGCAGCAAAACGGGGGGGGGGCCCGGACAGCAGTTCTTC.

This clonotype was detected ten times or more. The chain combines TRBV5-1 with TRBJ1-3; 10 nucleotides match TRBD1. Trimming at V came to 4 bases and at J to 2 bases, leaving 3 bases not matched to a gene. The CDR3 has 15 residues. Looked up from germline, CDR1 is SGHRS and CDR2 is YFSETQ. DNA of the CDR3: TGCGCCAGCAGCCATGGACAGGGGGCTGGAAACACCATATATTTT. The encoded protein is CASSHGQGAGNTIYF. Supplemented by reference TRBV5-1 and TRBJ1-3, the full variable domain reads KAGVTQTPRYLIKTRGQQVTLSCSPISGHRSVSWYQQTPGQGLQFLFEYFSETQRNKGNFPGRFSGRQFSNSRSEMNVSTLELGDSALYLCASSHGQGAGNTIYFGEGSWLTVV.

This clonotype was observed a single time. This sequence joins TRBV7-6 and TRBJ2-3; no clear D gene. CDR3 size: 15 residues. Trimming removed 2 bases at V and 1 base at J, with 10 bases between. Per the germline V gene, CDR1 is SGHVS and CDR2 is FNYEAQ. The CDR3 loop reads CASSLRSSGTDTQYF. As DNA, the CDR3 is TGTGCCAGCAGCTTAAGGTCGAGCGGCACAGATACGCAGTATTTT.

The chain recombines TRBV24-1 with TRBJ2-7; TRBD1 or TRBD2 may be the D gene (5 bases each). V was cut by 6 bases and J by 2 bases, with 10 bases left in between. Germline-derived CDR1 and CDR2 are KGHDR and SFDVKD. The CDR3 length is 13 residues. The CDR3 sequence is CATSTGRPYEQYF. DNA of the CDR3: TGTGCCACCAGTACGGGACGGCCCTACGAGCAGTACTTC.

This clonotype has a count of ten or more. DNA of the CDR3: TGCGCCAGCAGCCCTAAGAAAGGACTAGCGGGGGGGCTGGTTCCCCCAGAGACCCAGTACTTC. Protein product: CASSPKKGLAGGLVPPETQYF. The chain employs TRBV5-1 and TRBJ2-5, with TRBD2 identical over 15 bases. Germline lookup yields CDR1 SGHRS and CDR2 YFSETQ. V lost 4 bases and J lost 4; bases outside the gene matches: 20. The CDR3 has 21 residues.

This clonotype was seen a handful of times. V usage is TRBV2 and J usage is TRBJ2-5, with D uncertain. CDR1 is SNHLY and CDR2 is FYNNEI in the germline V gene. The ends were cut back, 8 bases at V and 5 bases at J, with 9 bases in the middle. The CDR3 is 11 residues long. CDR3 amino acids: CASDLVETQYF. The CDR3 bases are TGTGCCAGCGACCTTGTGGAGACCCAGTACTTC.

The chain uses TRBV9 and TRBJ2-1; tentative D call: TRBD1 (5 bases). Germline CDR1 reads SGDLS; CDR2 reads YYNGEE. V was shortened by 0 bases and J by 6 bases, with 13 bases between the two germline ends. The CDR3 has 15 amino acids. The CDR3 is CASSVGGGPSNEQFF. In nucleotides, the CDR3 is TGTGCCAGCAGCGTAGGGGGCGGACCTAGCAATGAGCAGTTCTTC.

The chain links TRBV6-6 to TRBJ2-5, with D perhaps matching TRBD2 (6 bases). The V end lost 5 bases, the J end lost 4 bases, and 14 bases lay between the germline ends. Looked up from germline, CDR1 is MNHNY and CDR2 is SVGAGI (reference sequence). This CDR3 spans 14 amino acids. The CDR3 loop is CASSDAGRGETQYF. CDR3 sequence (DNA): TGTGCCAGCAGTGATGCCGGGCGGGGAGAGACCCAGTACTTC.

This clonotype occurred once. V usage is TRBV6-5 and J usage is TRBJ1-6; 7 nucleotides match TRBD1. From germline, CDR1 is MNHEY and CDR2 SVGAGI. With V trimmed by 5 bases and J by 2 bases, 12 bases remained unmatched. The CDR3 has 18 amino acids. The CDR3 region is CASSRGGQRGTYNSPLHF. The CDR3 DNA is TGTGCCAGCAGTCGAGGGGGACAGCGGGGGACCTATAATTCACCCCTCCACTTT.

In regard to this clonotype: A much larger clone lies one base from this, so it may be a read error. The rearrangement links TRBV6-5 to TRBJ2-2; D may correspond to TRBD1 or TRBD2 (6 bases each). The CDR3 is 15 amino acids. CDR1 MNHEY and CDR2 SVGAGI come from the germline V gene. In nucleotides, the CDR3 is TGTGCCAGCAGGGGGTGGGGGGCGAACACCGGGGAGCTGTCTTTT. It specifies CASRGWGANTGELSF.

This chain uses TRBV29-1 with TRBJ1-1; D unresolved. The V end lost 3 bases, the J end lost 9 bases, and 11 bases lay between the germline ends. From germline, CDR1 is SQVTM and CDR2 ANQGSEA. CDR3 size: 11 residues. For the CDR3, the DNA is TGCAGCGTTGAGGTACACGTTAAAGCTTTCTTT. Translating it yields CSVEVHVKAFF.